The source of this TCR beta chain is a study of OX40 agonist ivuxolimab in advanced cancers. Turning to the study itself: A mean age of about 59 years, range roughly 20 to 85, was recorded, and 82.7% were male.

Sampling times: baseline, cycle 4 day 1, cycle 7 day 1. The germline V gene has CDR1 SGHRS and CDR2 YFSETQ. There are 14 residues in the CDR3. Trimming pared 2 bases from V and 0 bases from J, leaving 7 bases between. Sequencing was performed with immunoSEQ multiplex PCR; in TCRdb, only in-frame clones are kept and a portion is missing. The repertoire holds about 59,000 clones, roughly nine tenths seen once, with around 0.76% in the top ten. The V and J genes are TRBV5-1 and TRBJ2-3; possible D gene TRBD2, 6 bases. The sequence was collected from an adult with an advanced solid tumor such as melanoma, head and neck, liver or kidney cancer. The starting material was CD4+ or CD8+ T cells sorted from blood, obtained in a trial of the OX40 agonist ivuxolimab. The CDR3 protein is CASSFGTSTDTQYF. Written as DNA, the CDR3 is TGCGCCAGCAGCTTCGGGACTAGCACAGATACGCAGTATTTT.